This T cell receptor (beta chain) was recovered during a study of cytomegalovirus exposure and HLA in healthy donors. Study results and caveats: In vitro data verified three CMV-associated chains as specific for CMV antigens.

Of note for this clone: What it recognizes is unknown.

Germline V lookup: CDR1 LNHNV, CDR2 YYDKDF (reference sequence). This CDR3 has 14 amino acids. V was clipped by 4 bases and J by 5 bases; unmatched bases: 8. This table comes from immunoSEQ multiplex PCR, and its TCRdb copy is limited to in-frame clones, with some not included. The sample carries under 150,000 clones, about 90% recorded once. V is TRBV15 and J is TRBJ2-7, with TRBD2 identical over 7 bases. Sequencing was done on a sample of PBMCs. The sequence was collected from a man aged 18 to 35 in good health and CMV-seronegative. The CDR3 protein is CATSNRGGVDEQYF. The DNA of the CDR3 is TGTGCCACCAGCAACCGCGGGGGTGTCGACGAGCAGTACTTC.